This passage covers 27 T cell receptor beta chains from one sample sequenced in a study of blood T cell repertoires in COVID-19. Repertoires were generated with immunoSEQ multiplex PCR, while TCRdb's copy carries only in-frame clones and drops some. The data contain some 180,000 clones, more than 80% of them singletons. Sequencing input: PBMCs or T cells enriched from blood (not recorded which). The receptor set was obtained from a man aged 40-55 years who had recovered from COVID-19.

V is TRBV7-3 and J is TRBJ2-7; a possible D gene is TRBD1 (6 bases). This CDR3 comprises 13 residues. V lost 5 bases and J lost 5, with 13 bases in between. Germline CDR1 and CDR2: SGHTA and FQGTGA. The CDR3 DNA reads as TGTGCCAGCAGCGTACAGGGTCAGAACGAGCAGTACTTC. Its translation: CASSVQGQNEQYF.

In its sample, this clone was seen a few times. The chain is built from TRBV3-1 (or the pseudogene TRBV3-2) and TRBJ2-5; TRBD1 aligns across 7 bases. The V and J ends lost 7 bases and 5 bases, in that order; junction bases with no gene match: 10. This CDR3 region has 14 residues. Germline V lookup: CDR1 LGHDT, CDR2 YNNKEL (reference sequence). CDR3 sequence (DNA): TGTGCCAGCAACCGACAGGGCGGGTATGAGACCCAGTACTTC. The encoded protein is CASNRQGGYETQYF.

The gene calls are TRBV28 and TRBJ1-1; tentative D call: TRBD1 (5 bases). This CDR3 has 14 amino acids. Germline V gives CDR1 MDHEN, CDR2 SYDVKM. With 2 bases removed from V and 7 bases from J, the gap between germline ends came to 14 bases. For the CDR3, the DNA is TGTGCCAGCAGTTTACCAGGGTCGGACGGTGAAGCTTTCTTT. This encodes CASSLPGSDGEAFF.

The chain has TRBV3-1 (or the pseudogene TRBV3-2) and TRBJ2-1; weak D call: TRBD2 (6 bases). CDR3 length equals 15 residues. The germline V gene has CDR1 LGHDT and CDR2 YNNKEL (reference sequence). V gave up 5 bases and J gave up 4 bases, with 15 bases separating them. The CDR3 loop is CASSNGGLVYNEQFF. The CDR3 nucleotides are TGTGCCAGCAGCAACGGGGGTTTGGTTTACAATGAGCAGTTCTTC.

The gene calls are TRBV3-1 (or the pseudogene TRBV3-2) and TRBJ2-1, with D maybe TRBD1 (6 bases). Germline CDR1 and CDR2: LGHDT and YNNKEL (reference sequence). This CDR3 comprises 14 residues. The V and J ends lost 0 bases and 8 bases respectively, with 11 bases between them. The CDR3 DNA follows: TGTGCCAGCAGCCAAGACAGGGGATACGATGAGCAGTTCTTC. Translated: CASSQDRGYDEQFF.

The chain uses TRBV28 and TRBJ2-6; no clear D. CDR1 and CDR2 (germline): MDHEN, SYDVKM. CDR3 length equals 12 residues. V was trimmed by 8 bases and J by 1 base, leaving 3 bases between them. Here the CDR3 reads CASASGANVLTF. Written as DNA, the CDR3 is TGTGCCAGCGCGTCTGGGGCCAACGTCCTGACTTTC.

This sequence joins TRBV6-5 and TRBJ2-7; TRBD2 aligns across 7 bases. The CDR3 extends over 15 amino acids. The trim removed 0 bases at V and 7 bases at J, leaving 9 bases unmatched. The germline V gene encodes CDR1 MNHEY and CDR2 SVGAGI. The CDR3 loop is CASSYSWEGIGEQYF. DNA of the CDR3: TGTGCCAGCAGTTACTCATGGGAGGGGATTGGGGAGCAGTACTTC.

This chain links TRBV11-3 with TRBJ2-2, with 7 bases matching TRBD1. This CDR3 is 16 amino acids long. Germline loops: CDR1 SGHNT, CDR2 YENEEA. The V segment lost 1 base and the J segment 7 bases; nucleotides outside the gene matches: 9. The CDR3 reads CASSLGGPGGNGELFF. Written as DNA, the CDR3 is TGTGCCAGCAGCTTAGGAGGCCCAGGGGGTAACGGGGAGCTGTTTTTT.

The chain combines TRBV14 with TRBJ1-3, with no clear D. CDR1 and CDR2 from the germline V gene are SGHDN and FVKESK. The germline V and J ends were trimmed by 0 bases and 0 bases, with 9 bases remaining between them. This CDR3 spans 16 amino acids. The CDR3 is CASSQDLGFSGNTIYF. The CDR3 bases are TGTGCCAGCAGCCAAGATCTCGGTTTCTCTGGAAACACCATATATTTT.

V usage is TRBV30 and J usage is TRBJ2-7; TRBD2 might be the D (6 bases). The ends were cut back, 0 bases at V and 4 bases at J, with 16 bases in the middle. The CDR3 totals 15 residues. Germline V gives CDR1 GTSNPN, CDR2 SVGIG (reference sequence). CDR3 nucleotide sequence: TGTGCCTGGAGTGTACGCGGGGAGCTTTTTTACGAGCAGTACTTC. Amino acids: CAWSVRGELFYEQYF. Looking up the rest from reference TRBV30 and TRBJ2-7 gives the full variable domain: SQTIHQWPATLVQPVGSPLSLECTVEGTSNPNLYWYRQAAGRGLQLLFYSVGIGQISSEVPQNLSASRPQDRQFILSSKKLLLSDSGFYLCAWSVRGELFYEQYFGPGTRLTVT.

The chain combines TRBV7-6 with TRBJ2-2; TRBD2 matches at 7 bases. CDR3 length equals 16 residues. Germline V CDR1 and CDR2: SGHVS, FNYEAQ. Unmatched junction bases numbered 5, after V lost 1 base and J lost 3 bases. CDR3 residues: CASSLDPGGYTGELFF. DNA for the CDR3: TGTGCCAGCAGCTTAGATCCGGGAGGCTACACCGGGGAGCTGTTTTTT.

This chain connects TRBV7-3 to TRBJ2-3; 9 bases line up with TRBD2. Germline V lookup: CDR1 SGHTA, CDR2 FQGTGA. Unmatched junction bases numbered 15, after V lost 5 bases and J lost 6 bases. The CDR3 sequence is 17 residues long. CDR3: CASSPQREVPTSDTQYF. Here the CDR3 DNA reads TGTGCCAGCAGCCCTCAGCGGGAGGTTCCCACATCCGATACGCAGTATTTT.

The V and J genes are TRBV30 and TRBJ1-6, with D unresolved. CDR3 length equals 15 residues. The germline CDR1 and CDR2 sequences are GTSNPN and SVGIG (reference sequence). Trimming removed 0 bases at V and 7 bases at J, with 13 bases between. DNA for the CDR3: TGTGCCTGGAGTGTGGAGCGGGAGTGGAATTCACCCCTCCACTTT. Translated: CAWSVEREWNSPLHF.

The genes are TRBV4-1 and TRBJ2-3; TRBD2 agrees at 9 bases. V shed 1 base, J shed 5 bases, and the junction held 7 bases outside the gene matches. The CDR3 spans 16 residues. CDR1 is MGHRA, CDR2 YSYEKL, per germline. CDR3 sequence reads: CASSQGQRTSVDTQYF. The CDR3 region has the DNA TGCGCCAGCAGCCAAGGTCAGAGGACTAGCGTAGATACGCAGTATTTT.

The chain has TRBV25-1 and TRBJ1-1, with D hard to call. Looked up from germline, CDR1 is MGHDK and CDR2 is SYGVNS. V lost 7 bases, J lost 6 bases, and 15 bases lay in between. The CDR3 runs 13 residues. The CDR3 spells CASKSQLLPEAFF. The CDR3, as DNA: TGTGCCAGCAAGTCCCAACTCCTCCCTGAAGCTTTCTTT.

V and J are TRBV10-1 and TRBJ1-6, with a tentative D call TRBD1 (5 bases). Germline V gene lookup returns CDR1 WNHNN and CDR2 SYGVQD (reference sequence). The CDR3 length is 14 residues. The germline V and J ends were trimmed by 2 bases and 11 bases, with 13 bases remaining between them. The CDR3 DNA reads TGCGCCAGCAGTGAGCGAAAGGGGTCGGCACCCCTCCACTTT. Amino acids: CASSERKGSAPLHF.

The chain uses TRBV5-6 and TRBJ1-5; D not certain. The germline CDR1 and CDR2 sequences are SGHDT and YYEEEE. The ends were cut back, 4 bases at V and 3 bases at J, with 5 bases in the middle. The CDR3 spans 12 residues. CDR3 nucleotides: TGTGCCAGCAGCGTCAACAATCAGCCCCAGCATTTT. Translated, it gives CASSVNNQPQHF.

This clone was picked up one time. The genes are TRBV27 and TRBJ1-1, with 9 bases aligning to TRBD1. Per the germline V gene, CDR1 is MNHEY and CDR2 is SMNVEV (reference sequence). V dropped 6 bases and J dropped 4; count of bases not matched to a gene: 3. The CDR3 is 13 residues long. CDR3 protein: CASRGQGPTEAFF. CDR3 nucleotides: TGTGCCAGCAGGGGACAGGGCCCCACTGAAGCTTTCTTT.

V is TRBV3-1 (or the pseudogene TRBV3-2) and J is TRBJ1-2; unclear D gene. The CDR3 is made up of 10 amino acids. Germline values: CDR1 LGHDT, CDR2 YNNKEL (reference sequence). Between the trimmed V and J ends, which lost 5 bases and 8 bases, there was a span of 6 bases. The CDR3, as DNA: TGTGCCAGCAGCGGCGGAGGCTACACCTTC. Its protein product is CASSGGGYTF.

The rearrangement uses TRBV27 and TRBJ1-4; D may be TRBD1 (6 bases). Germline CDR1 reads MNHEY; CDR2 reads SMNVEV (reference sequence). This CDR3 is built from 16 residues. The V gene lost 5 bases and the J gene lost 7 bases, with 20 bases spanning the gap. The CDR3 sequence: CASSPGRTASPEKLFF. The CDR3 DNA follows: TGTGCCAGCAGTCCCGGGCGGACAGCCTCGCCTGAAAAACTGTTTTTT. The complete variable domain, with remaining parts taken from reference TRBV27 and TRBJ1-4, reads EAQVTQNPRYLITVTGKKLTVTCSQNMNHEYMSWYRQDPGLGLRQIYYSMNVEVTDKGDVPEGYKVSRKEKRNFPLILESPSPNQTSLYFCASSPGRTASPEKLFFGSGTQLSVL.

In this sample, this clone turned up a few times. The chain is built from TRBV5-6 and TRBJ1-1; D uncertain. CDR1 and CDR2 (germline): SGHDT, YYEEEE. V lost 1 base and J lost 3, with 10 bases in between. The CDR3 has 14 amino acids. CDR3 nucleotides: TGTGCCAGCAGCTTGTTATTGGGAGACACTGAAGCTTTCTTT. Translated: CASSLLLGDTEAFF.

CDR3 region: CASSLRTGMNTEAFF. As DNA, the CDR3 is TGTGCCAGCAGCCTTAGGACAGGCATGAACACTGAAGCTTTCTTT. This chain links TRBV14 with TRBJ1-1, with TRBD1 matching over 7 bases. After removal of 4 bases from V and 0 bases from J, the junction contained 5 bases not matched to a gene. Germline-derived CDR1 and CDR2 are SGHDN and FVKESK. The CDR3 is 15 amino acids.

Here the CDR3 reads CASSLSGRGSYEQYF. CDR3 coding DNA: TGCGCCAGCAGTCTCAGCGGGAGAGGCTCCTACGAGCAGTACTTC. The chain links TRBV10-2 to TRBJ2-7; 8 nucleotides match TRBD2. Germline V gene lookup returns CDR1 WSHSY and CDR2 SAAADI. J lost 0 bases, V lost 5 bases, and 6 bases had no gene match. The CDR3 is 15 amino acids.

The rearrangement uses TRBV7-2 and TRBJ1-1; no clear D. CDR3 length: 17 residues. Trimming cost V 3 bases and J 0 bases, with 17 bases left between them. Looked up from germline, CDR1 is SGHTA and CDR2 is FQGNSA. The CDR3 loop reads CASSLFPLQNLNTEAFF. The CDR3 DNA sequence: TGTGCCAGCAGCTTGTTTCCGTTACAGAATTTGAACACTGAAGCTTTCTTT.

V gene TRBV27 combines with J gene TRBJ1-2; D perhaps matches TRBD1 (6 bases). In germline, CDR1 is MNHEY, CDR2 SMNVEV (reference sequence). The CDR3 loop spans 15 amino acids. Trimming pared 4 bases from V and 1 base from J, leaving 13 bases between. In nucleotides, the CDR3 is TGTGCCAGCAGTTCCTACAGGGATATTAACTATGGCTACACCTTC. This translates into CASSSYRDINYGYTF.

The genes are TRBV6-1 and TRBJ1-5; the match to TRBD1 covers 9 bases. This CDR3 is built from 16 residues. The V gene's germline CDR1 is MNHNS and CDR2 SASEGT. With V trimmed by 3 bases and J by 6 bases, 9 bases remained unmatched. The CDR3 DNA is TGTGCCAGCAGTGAGAGGGACAGGGCATCGGGTCAGCCCCAGCATTTT. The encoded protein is CASSERDRASGQPQHF.

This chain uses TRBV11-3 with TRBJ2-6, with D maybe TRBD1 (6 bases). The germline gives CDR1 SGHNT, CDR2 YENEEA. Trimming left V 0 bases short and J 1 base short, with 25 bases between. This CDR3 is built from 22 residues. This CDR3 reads CASSLDDIQGMRTGSGANVLTF. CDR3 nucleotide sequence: TGTGCCAGCAGCTTAGACGATATTCAGGGGATGAGAACAGGGTCTGGGGCCAACGTCCTGACTTTC.